Below, one T cell receptor (beta chain) is given with its context. This clonotype was detected a few times. It lacks a known antigen. Base qualities are missing; no much larger clone stands one base away. The CDR3 runs 15 residues from the cysteine to the phenylalanine. Only the CDR3 region is kept as DNA, spanning 45 bases read in frame from base 1. Trimming takes 0 bases from V and 2 bases from J, and the germline ends sit 12 bases apart. Looking up the germline V gene yields CDR1 SGHRS and CDR2 YFSETQ. This sample was taken from a study of T cells in Graves' hyperthyroidism and ophthalmopathy (dated 2019 in TCRdb). About the full investigation: Peripheral blood samples were taken at the time of initial diagnosis, prior to any treatment. An independent validation cohort of fewer than 20 hyperthyroidism patients and 17 patients who later progressed to ophthalmopathy tested prospective prediction of ophthalmopathy. According to the paper, TCR Vbeta CDR3 sequencing was carried out on about 140 peripheral blood samples, which came from under 50 ophthalmopathy, roughly 75 hyperthyroidism and roughly 17 progressor patients. Following sampling, methimazole starting at 30 mg daily was given to hyperthyroidism patients, and high-dose intravenous methylprednisolone was given to ophthalmopathy patients. The study also compared thyroid tissue and blood T-cell repertoires from about six Graves' hyperthyroidism patients. TCR V-J signatures able to tell the groups apart were searched for in a discovery cohort of 90 to 100 patients, of whom under 45 had Graves' ophthalmopathy and roughly 57 had stable Graves' hyperthyroidism. The roughly 90 discovery patients were divided at random into training and test sets in a 7:3 ratio. The research as a whole found: In validation, progression to ophthalmopathy was predicted by the model with 65% to 71% sensitivity and roughly 76% specificity, a median of about 6.4 months before onset. Sample size was not statistically predetermined, and investigators were not blinded to group allocation. A model built on a 13 V-J signature distinguished ophthalmopathy from stable hyperthyroidism, reaching roughly 88% sensitivity and approximately 81% specificity in cross-validation and 80%/75% in testing. Most expanded thyroid clonotypes (frequency above 0.001) were also detected in blood, a finding suggesting that blood repertoires may reflect thyroid immune responses.

Graves' hyperthyroidism was defined as stable when no progression to ophthalmopathy occurred over 18 months of follow-up. Hyperthyroidism patients were newly diagnosed, with disease duration under 2 months, and aged 18 to 65 years. Any patient with an uncontrolled infection, another autoimmune disease, pregnancy or lactation was excluded. Clinical symptoms, serum thyroxine and TRAb, thyroid ultrasound, and orbital computed tomography formed the basis for the diagnoses. PBMCs were isolated from approximately 10 ml of fresh peripheral blood by Ficoll-Paque density gradient centrifugation. Total RNA was extracted with Trizol reagent, and quality was checked on an Agilent 2100 Bioanalyzer. TCR beta CDR3 regions were amplified from RNA transcripts. The first round of RT-PCR for the TCR CDR3 was performed with the HTBI primer set and the Qiagen OneStep RT-PCR kit. Libraries were constructed in a second round of multiplex PCR, after which size selection and purification were performed. Sequencing of the libraries was done on an Illumina HiSeq2000 using paired-end 100 bp reads. The original pipeline was this. SOAPnuke was used to process the raw data, with reads discarded if the reads contained adapters or uncalled bases, had a mean Phred below 15, or lacked an exact constant-primer or identifier match. High-quality paired reads were merged using COPE v1.2.5, and each unique nucleotide sequence was defined as a clonotype. MiTCR v1.1 was used to align clonotypes to the IMGT TRBV, TRBD and TRBJ reference segments. The analysis was restricted to V-J combinations with a frequency above 0.0001, which together covered roughly 99% of the repertoires. A TCS score was defined as the ratio between F50 (clonal expansion) and ExV (chaos), using BLOSUM62-based TCRdist between CDR3 peptides within each V-J. Welch's t-statistics and random forest reduced 514 V-J features to 13, which were used in a naive Bayes classifier (R e1071). TCRdb applied fastp at Q25 and MiXCR to the public reads, then kept only in-frame beta chains. When rows share a CDR3 protein, they turn into one entry using the most common DNA and genes. The V and J calls come from TCRdb's annotation, not from the publication. This sample gives a few hundred thousand distinct CDR3 sequences in total; about 19% of them show up just once. Together, the top ten hold 3.7% of the sample.

The clonotype comes from a young woman with Graves' hyperthyroidism. The sequenced sample was blood. The rearranged chain carries TRBV5-1 and TRBJ2-7; 5 matching bases give a weak D call of TRBD1. The CDR3 corresponds to CASSLGGASTYEQYF. The DNA sequence is as follows: TGCGCCAGCAGCTTGGGTGGGGCCAGCACCTACGAGCAGTACTTC.